A selection of T cell receptor beta chains follows, all from one sample in a study of T cells in localized non-small cell lung cancer. The repertoire was sequenced with immunoSEQ multiplex PCR; TCRdb's copy has only in-frame clones and lacks some. The table records 35,000 to 40,000 clones, 86% of them present only once. The specimen comprised peripheral blood, sampled before any cancer treatment. The receptors were sampled from a man between 40 and 70 years old with stage I lung adenocarcinoma. The CDR3 runs from the conserved cysteine through the conserved F or W. A D gene is named only where the DNA matches it firmly.

cdr3_aa v_call d_call j_call
CASESTSGSRNEQFF TRBV7-9 TRBD2 TRBJ2-1
CASSLGGSGSLYEQYF TRBV5-4 TRBD2 TRBJ2-7
CASSRTDTQYF TRBV14 NA TRBJ2-3
CASSWGRGFYEQYF TRBV4-1 NA TRBJ2-7
CASSEKDEAFF TRBV6-1 NA TRBJ1-1
CASSLGAGGVIETQYF TRBV7-2 TRBD1 TRBJ2-5
CASSGDRGNSPLHF TRBV19 TRBD1 TRBJ1-6
CASSQIGTGELFF TRBV4-2 NA TRBJ2-2
CASSLEGSYNSPLHF TRBV7-6 NA TRBJ1-6
CASSLGGDNTEAFF TRBV7-3 TRBD1 TRBJ1-1
CASSSSWGGTYEQYF TRBV27 TRBD2 TRBJ2-7
CASSKAHQREGAQPTDTQYF TRBV21-1 NA TRBJ2-3
CASSVGPDRGANQPQHF TRBV9 TRBD1 TRBJ1-5
CASSLSTRNTGELFF TRBV11-1 NA TRBJ2-2
CASSPGFSGSSYNEQFF TRBV5-1 NA TRBJ2-1
CASSALQGKTGNTIYF TRBV6-1 TRBD1 TRBJ1-3
CASSRDHGLGDEQYF TRBV9 NA TRBJ2-7
CASSQVALAGDQYF TRBV4-1 TRBD2 TRBJ2-7
CASSPMGVAGNTIYF TRBV7-6 NA TRBJ1-3
CASSQGGGYNEQFF TRBV14 NA TRBJ2-1
CASSITGTGYTSYGYTF TRBV19 TRBD1 TRBJ1-2
CASSLEGTVSEQYF TRBV7-2 NA TRBJ2-7
CASDYSGGSTDTQYF TRBV2 TRBD2 TRBJ2-3
CAWSDFGQRGTDTQYF TRBV30 NA TRBJ2-3